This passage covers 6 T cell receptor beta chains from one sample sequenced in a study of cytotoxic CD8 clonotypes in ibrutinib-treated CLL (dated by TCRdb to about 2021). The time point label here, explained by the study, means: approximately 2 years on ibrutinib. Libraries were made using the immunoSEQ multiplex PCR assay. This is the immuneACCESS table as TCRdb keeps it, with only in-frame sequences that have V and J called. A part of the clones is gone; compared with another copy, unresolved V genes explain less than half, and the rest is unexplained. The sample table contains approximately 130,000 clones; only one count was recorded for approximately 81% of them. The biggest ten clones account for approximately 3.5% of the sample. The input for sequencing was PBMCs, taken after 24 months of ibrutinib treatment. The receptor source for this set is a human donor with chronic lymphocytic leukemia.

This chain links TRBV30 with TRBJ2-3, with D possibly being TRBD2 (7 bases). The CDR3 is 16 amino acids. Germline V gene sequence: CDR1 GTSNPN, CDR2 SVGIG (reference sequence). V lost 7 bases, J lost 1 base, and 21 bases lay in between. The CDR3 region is CASPDERGGRTDTQYF. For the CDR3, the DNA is TGTGCCTCGCCCGACGAGAGGGGGGGGCGCACAGATACGCAGTATTTT.

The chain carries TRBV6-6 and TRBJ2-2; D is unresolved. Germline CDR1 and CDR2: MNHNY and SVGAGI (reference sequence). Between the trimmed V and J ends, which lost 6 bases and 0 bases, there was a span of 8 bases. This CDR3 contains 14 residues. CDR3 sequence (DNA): TGTGCCAGCAGGTCCGAGACGAACACCGGGGAGCTGTTTTTT. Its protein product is CASRSETNTGELFF.

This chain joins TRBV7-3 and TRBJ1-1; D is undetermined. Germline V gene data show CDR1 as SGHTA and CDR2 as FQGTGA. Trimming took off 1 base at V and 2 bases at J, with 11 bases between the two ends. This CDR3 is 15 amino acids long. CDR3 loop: CASSLSGQKNTEAFF. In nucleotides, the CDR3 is TGTGCCAGCAGCTTAAGCGGGCAGAAAAACACTGAAGCTTTCTTT.

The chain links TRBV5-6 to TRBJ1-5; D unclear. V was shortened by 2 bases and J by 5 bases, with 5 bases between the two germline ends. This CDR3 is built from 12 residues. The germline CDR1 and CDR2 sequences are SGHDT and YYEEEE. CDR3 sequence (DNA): TGTGCCAGCAGCTTTAGGGATCAGCCCCAGCATTTT. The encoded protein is CASSFRDQPQHF.

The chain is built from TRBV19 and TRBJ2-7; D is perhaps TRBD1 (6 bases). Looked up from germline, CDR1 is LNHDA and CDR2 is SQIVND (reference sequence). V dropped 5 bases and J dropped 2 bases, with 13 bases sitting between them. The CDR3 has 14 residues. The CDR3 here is CASSYNRVPYEQYF. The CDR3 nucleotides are TGTGCCAGTAGTTACAACAGGGTCCCCTACGAGCAGTACTTC.

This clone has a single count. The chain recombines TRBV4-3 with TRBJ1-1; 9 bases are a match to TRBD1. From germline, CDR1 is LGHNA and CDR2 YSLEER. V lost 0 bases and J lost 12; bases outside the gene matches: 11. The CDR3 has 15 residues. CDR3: CASSQDARDRAQTFF. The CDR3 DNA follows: TGCGCCAGCAGCCAAGATGCCCGGGACAGGGCACAAACTTTCTTT.